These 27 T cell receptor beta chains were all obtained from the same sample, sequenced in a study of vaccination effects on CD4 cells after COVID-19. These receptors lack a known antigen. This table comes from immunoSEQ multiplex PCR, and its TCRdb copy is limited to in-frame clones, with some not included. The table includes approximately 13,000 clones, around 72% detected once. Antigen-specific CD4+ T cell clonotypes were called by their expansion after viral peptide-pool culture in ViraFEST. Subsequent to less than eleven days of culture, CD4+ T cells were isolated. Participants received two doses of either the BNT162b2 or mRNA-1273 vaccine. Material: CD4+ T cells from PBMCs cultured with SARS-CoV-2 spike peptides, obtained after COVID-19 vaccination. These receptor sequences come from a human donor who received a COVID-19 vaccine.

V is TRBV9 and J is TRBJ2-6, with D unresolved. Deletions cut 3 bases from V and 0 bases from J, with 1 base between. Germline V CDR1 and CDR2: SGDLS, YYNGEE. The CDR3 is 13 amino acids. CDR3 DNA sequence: TGTGCCAGCAGCGACTCTGGGGCCAACGTCCTGACTTTC. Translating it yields CASSDSGANVLTF.

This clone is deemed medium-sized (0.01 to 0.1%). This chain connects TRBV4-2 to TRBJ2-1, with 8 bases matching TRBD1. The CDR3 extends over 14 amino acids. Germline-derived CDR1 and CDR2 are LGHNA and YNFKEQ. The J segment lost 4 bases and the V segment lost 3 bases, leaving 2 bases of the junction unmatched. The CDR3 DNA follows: TGTGCCAGCAGCCAGGACAGGGCTTACAATGAGCAGTTCTTC. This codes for CASSQDRAYNEQFF.

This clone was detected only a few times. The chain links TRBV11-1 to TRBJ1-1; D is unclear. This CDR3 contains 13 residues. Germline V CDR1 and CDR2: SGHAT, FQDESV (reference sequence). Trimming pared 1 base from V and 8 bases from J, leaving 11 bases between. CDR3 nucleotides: TGTGCCAGCAGCTTAGATCGTCGGACCGAAGCTTTCTTT. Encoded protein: CASSLDRRTEAFF.

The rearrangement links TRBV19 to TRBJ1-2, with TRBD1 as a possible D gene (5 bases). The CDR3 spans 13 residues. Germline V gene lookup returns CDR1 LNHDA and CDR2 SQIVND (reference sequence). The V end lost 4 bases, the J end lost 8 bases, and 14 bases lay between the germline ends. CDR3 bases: TGTGCCAGTAGTACAGGGACGGGTGGCGGCTACACCTTC. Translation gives CASSTGTGGGYTF.

The CDR3 loop reads CASSTRDRDYNEQFF. CDR3 sequence (DNA): TGCGCCAGCAGCACCCGGGACAGGGACTACAATGAGCAGTTCTTC. This rearrangement joins TRBV4-3 to TRBJ2-1; 9 bases align to TRBD1. CDR1 LGHNA and CDR2 YSLEER come from the germline V gene. CDR3 size: 15 residues. V shed 5 bases, J shed 3 bases, and the junction held 5 bases outside the gene matches.

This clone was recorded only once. The CDR3 DNA follows: TGTGCTAGTGGTTTGGGAGTGAACACTGAAGCTTTCTTT. Its translation: CASGLGVNTEAFF. The chain has TRBV12-5 and TRBJ1-1; D uncertain. V was clipped by 1 base and J by 0 bases, with 3 bases between them. The CDR3 covers 13 residues. CDR1 and CDR2 from the germline V gene are LGHNT and FRNRAP.

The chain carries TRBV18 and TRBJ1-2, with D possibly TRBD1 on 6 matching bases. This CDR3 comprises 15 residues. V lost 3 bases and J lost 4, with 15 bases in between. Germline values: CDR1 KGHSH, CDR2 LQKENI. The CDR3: CASSPTRGPIYGYTF. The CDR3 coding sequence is TGTGCCAGCTCACCCACCAGGGGTCCCATCTATGGCTACACCTTC.

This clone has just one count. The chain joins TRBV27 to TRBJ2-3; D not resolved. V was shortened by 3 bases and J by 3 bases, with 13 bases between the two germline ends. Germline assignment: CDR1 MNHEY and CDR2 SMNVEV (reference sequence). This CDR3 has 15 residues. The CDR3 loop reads CASSFRSLRTDTQYF. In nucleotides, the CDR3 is TGTGCCAGCAGTTTTCGGAGTCTACGAACAGATACGCAGTATTTT.

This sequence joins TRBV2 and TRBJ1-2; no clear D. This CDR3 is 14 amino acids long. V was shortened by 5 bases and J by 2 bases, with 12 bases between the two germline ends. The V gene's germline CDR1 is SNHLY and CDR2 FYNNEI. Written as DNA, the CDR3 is TGTGCCAGCAGTCCTGGACGGACGAACTATGGCTACACCTTC. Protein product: CASSPGRTNYGYTF.

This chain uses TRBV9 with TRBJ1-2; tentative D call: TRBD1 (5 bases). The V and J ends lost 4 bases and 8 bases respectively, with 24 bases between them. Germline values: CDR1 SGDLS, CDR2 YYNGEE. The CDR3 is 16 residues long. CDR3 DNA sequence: TGTGCCAGCAGCCTTCGAGGGGCGGATTGGGGGAGCGGCTACACCTTC. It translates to CASSLRGADWGSGYTF.

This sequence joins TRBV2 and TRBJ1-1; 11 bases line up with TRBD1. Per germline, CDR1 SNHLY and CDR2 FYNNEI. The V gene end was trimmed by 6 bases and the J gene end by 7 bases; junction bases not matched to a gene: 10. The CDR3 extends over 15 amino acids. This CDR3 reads CASRLRTGGEGEAFF. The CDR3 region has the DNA TGTGCCAGCAGACTCCGGACAGGGGGCGAAGGTGAAGCTTTCTTT.

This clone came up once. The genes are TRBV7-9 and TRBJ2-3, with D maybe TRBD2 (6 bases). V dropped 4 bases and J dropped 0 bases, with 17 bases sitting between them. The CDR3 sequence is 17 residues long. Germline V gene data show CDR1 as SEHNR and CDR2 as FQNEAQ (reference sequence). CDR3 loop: CASSSGRRGSSTDTQYF. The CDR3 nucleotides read TGTGCCAGCAGCTCGGGACGGCGGGGATCTAGCACAGATACGCAGTATTTT.

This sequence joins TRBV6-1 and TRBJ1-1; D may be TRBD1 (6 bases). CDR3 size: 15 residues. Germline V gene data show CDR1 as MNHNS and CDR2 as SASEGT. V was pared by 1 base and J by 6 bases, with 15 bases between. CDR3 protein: CASSEGWGPVSEAFF. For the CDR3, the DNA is TGTGCCAGCAGTGAAGGATGGGGGCCGGTCTCTGAAGCTTTCTTT.

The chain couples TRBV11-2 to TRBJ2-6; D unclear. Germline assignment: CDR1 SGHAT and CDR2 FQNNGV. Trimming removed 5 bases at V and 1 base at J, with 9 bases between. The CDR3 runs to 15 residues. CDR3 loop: CASSPWGSGANVLTF. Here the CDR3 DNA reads TGTGCCAGCAGCCCTTGGGGATCTGGGGCCAACGTCCTGACTTTC.

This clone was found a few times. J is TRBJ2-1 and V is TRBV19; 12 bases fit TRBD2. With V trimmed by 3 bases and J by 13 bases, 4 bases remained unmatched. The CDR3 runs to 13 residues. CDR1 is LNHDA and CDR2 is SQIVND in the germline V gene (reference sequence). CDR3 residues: CASSMGTSGYQFF. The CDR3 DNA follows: TGTGCCAGTAGTATGGGGACTAGCGGGTATCAGTTCTTC.

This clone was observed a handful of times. The CDR3, as DNA: TGTGCCAGCAGCTCCGGACAGGGGGCGAGGAATCAGCCCCAGCATTTT. Translation gives CASSSGQGARNQPQHF. J is TRBJ1-5 and V is TRBV28; TRBD1 agrees at 11 bases. The CDR3 spans 16 residues. Germline-derived CDR1 and CDR2 are MDHEN and SYDVKM. V was clipped by 6 bases and J by 4 bases; unmatched bases: 8.

Written as DNA, the CDR3 is TGTGCCAGCAGTGGAATCCTAGCTCACCGTACCGGGGAGCTGTTTTTT. This encodes CASSGILAHRTGELFF. This chain joins TRBV25-1 and TRBJ2-2, with a tentative D call TRBD2 (5 bases). Trimming stripped 4 bases from V and 5 bases from J, with 17 bases between. The CDR3 length is 16 residues. Germline CDR1 is MGHDK and CDR2 is SYGVNS.

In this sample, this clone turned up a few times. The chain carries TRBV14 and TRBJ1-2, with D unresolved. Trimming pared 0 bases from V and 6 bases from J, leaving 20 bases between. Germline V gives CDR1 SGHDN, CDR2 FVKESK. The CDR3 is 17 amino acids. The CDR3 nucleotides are TGTGCCAGCAGCCAAGACCTCCTCGAAGCCCTTCTTGATGGCTACACCTTC. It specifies CASSQDLLEALLDGYTF.

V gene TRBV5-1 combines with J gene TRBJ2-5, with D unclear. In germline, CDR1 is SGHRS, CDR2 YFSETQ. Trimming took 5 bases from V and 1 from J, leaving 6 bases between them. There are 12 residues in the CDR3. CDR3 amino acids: CASSWAQETQYF. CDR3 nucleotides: TGCGCCAGCAGTTGGGCCCAAGAGACCCAGTACTTC.

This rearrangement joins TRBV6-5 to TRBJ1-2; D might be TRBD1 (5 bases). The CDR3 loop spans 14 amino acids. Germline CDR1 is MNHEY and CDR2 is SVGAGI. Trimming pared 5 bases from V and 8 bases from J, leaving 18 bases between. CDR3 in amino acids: CASSTNRDERGYTF. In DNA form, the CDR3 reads TGTGCCAGCAGTACCAATCGGGACGAACGGGGCTACACCTTC.

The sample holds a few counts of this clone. Here the CDR3 reads CASSLAQGHSPLHF. The CDR3 DNA sequence: TGTGCCAGCAGCTTAGCGCAAGGGCACTCACCCCTCCACTTT. This chain connects TRBV7-9 to TRBJ1-6; the D is unclear. Germline V gives CDR1 SEHNR, CDR2 FQNEAQ (reference sequence). This CDR3 has 14 residues. Trimming shortened V by 0 bases and J by 10 bases, and 10 bases separated the two germline ends.

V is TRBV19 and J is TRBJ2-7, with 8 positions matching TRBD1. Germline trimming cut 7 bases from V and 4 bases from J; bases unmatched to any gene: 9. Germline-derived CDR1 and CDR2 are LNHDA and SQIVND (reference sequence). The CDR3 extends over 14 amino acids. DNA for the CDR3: TGTGCCAGTAAACCCGGGACAGGCTCATACGAGCAGTACTTC. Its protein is CASKPGTGSYEQYF.

CDR3 nucleotide sequence: TGTGCCAGCAGTTTCCGGGACCTAAACGGCGGCTACACCTTC. Translation: CASSFRDLNGGYTF. The chain joins TRBV27 to TRBJ1-2; D might be TRBD1 (5 bases). V was cut by 3 bases and J by 8 bases, with 16 bases left in between. The V gene's germline CDR1 is MNHEY and CDR2 SMNVEV (reference sequence). There are 14 residues in the CDR3.

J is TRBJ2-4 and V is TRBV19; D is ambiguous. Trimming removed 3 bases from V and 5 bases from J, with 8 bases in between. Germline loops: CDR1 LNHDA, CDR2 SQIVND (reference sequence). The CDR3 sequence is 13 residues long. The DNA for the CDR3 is TGTGCCAGTAGTATTGTAGGGCAAAACATTCAGTACTTC. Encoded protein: CASSIVGQNIQYF.

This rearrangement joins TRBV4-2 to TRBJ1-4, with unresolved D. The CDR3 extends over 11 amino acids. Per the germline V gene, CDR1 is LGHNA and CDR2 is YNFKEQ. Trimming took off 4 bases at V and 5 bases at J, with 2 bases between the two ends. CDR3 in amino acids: CASSRNEKLFF. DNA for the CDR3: TGTGCCAGCAGCCGAAATGAAAAACTGTTTTTT.

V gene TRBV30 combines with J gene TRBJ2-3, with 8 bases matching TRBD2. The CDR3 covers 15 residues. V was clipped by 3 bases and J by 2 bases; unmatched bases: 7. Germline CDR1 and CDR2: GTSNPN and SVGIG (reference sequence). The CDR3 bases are TGTGCCTGGAGCCTAAGCGGGGGCCACACAGATACGCAGTATTTT. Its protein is CAWSLSGGHTDTQYF.

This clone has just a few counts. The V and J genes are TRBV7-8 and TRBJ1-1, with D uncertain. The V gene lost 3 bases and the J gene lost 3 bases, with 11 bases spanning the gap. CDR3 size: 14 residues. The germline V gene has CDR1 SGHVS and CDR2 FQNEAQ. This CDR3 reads CASSLFRRDTEAFF. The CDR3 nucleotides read TGTGCCAGCAGCTTGTTTCGGAGGGACACTGAAGCTTTCTTT.